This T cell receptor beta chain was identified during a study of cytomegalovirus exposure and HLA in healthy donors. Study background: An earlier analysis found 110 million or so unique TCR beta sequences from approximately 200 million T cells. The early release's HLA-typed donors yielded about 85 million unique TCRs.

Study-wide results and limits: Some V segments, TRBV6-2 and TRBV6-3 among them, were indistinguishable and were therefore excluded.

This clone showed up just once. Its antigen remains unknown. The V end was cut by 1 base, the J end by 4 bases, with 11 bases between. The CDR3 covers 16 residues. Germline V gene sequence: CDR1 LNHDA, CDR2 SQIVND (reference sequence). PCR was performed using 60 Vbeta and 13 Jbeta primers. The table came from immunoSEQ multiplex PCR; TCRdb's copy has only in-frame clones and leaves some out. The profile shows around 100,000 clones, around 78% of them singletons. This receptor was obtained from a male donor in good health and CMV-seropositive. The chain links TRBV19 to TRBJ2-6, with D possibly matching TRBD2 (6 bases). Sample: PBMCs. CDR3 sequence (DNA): TGTGCCAGTAGTATAGGGGCGGGGTTCGGGGCCAACGTCCTGACTTTC. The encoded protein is CASSIGAGFGANVLTF.